The rows below give T cell receptor beta chains drawn from one sample of a study of blood T cell repertoires in COVID-19. The assay was immunoSEQ multiplex PCR, and TCRdb's table has in-frame clones only and misses some. The sample contains roughly 340,000 clones, 80% to 90% of which appear only once. Specimen: PBMCs or T cells enriched from blood (not recorded which). These receptors all come from a man aged 18 to 30 who had recovered from COVID-19. The CDR3 runs from the conserved cysteine through the conserved F or W. The D gene is left open where the match is weak. Clone size appears in some rows only: once, few, many, or a class for an expanded clone.

v_gene	abundance	d_gene	j_gene	CDR3aa	CDR3nt
TRBV28	NA	NA	TRBJ2-2	CASRAPFAGELFF	TGTGCCAGCAGGGCCCCTTTTGCCGGGGAGCTGTTTTTT
TRBV28	NA	NA	TRBJ1-6	CASRQYGDSPLHF	TGTGCCAGCAGACAATACGGGGATTCACCCCTCCACTTT
TRBV28	NA	NA	TRBJ1-1	CASTSSRGGATEAFF	TGTGCCAGCACCTCCTCGAGGGGAGGGGCCACTGAAGCTTTCTTT
TRBV11-2	NA	NA	TRBJ2-5	CASSPPDSQETQYF	TGTGCCAGCAGCCCCCCCGACAGCCAAGAGACCCAGTACTTC
TRBV7-8	once	NA	TRBJ1-2	CASSLASIPISPGYTF	TGTGCCAGCAGCTTAGCTAGTATTCCCATCTCCCCTGGCTACACCTTC
TRBV5-4	NA	NA	TRBJ1-1	CASSLASRGAFF	TGTGCCAGCAGCTTGGCCTCTCGCGGAGCTTTCTTT
TRBV2	few	NA	TRBJ1-2	CASTQGWDPTGGYTF	TGTGCCAGCACCCAAGGGTGGGACCCAACAGGGGGCTACACCTTC
TRBV30	NA	NA	TRBJ1-5	CAWTLGGAGQSQPQHF	TGTGCCTGGACCCTCGGTGGCGCAGGCCAATCTCAGCCCCAGCATTTT
TRBV28	NA	TRBD1	TRBJ1-4	CASSSTGSTNEKLFF	TGTGCCAGCAGTTCGACAGGGTCAACTAATGAAAAACTGTTTTTT
TRBV7-9	NA	TRBD2	TRBJ2-1	CASSSRTSLNEQFF	TGTGCCAGCAGCTCACGGACTAGCCTCAATGAGCAGTTCTTC
TRBV6-6	NA	NA	TRBJ1-2	CVGRGQNYGYTF	TGTGTGGGGAGGGGCCAAAACTATGGCTACACCTTC
TRBV4-2	NA	TRBD1	TRBJ1-2	CASSSGGQDRAGYGYTF	TGTGCCAGCAGCTCCGGGGGGCAGGACAGGGCTGGTTATGGCTACACCTTC
TRBV4-1	once	TRBD1	TRBJ1-5	CASSQDEADRVQPQHF	TGCGCCAGCAGCCAAGATGAGGCGGACAGGGTTCAGCCCCAGCATTTT
TRBV27	NA	NA	TRBJ1-1	CASGRAGAMNTEAFF	TGTGCCAGCGGACGTGCAGGGGCAATGAACACTGAAGCTTTCTTT
TRBV5-4	NA	TRBD1	TRBJ2-3	CASSLRSWTGGIDTQYF	TGTGCCAGCAGCTTGAGGTCTTGGACAGGGGGCATAGATACGCAGTATTTT
TRBV4-1	NA	TRBD2	TRBJ2-2	CASSPGLAGGGTGELFF	TGCGCCAGCAGCCCGGGACTAGCGGGCGGTGGAACCGGGGAGCTGTTTTTT
TRBV6-2/TRBV6-3	NA	TRBD1	TRBJ1-6	CASSWDRGHLSPLHF	TGTGCCAGCAGTTGGGACAGGGGGCATCTTTCACCCCTCCACTTT
TRBV28	NA	NA	TRBJ1-4	CASSLFGKLFF	TGTGCCAGCAGTTTGTTCGGGAAACTGTTTTTT
TRBV24-1	NA	NA	TRBJ2-5	CATSDPRLVQETQYF	TGTGCCACCAGTGATCCGCGATTGGTACAAGAGACCCAGTACTTC
TRBV27	NA	TRBD2	TRBJ2-7	CASSLSGGWEQYF	TGTGCCAGCAGCCTTAGCGGGGGGTGGGAGCAGTACTTC
TRBV11-2	once	NA	TRBJ2-1	CASSLNGNLYNEQFF	TGTGCCAGCAGCTTGAACGGGAACCTCTACAATGAGCAGTTCTTC
TRBV19	NA	TRBD1	TRBJ1-5	CASSRDSILEPQHF	TGTGCCAGTAGCCGGGACAGCATATTGGAGCCCCAGCATTTT
TRBV4-1	NA	TRBD1	TRBJ1-5	CASSQGGQGTLNQPQHF	TGCGCCAGCAGCCAAGGGGGACAGGGAACATTGAATCAGCCCCAGCATTTT
TRBV28	NA	TRBD2	TRBJ2-1	CASSFGAGGARINEQFF	TGTGCCAGCAGTTTTGGGGCGGGAGGAGCCAGAATAAATGAGCAGTTCTTC
TRBV5-1	once	NA	TRBJ1-1	CASSLAGREVAEAFF	TGCGCCAGCAGCTTGGCAGGCAGGGAGGTCGCTGAAGCTTTCTTT
TRBV27	NA	TRBD1	TRBJ2-7	CASRAGTGYYEQYF	TGTGCCAGCAGAGCCGGGACAGGGTACTACGAGCAGTACTTC